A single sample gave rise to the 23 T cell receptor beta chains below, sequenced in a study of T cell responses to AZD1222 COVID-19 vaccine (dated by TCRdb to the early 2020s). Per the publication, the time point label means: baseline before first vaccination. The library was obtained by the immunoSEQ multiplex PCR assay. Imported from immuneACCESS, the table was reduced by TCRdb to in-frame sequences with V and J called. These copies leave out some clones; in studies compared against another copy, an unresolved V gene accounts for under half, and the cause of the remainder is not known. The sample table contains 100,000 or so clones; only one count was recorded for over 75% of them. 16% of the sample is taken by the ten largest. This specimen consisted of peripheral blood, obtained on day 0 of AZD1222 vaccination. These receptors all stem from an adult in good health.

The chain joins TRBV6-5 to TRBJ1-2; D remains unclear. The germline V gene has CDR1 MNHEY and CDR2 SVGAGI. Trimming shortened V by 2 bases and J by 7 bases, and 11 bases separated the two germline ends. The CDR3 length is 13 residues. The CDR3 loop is CASSYAGLGGYTF. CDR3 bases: TGTGCCAGCAGTTACGCGGGTCTCGGTGGCTACACCTTC.

CDR3 residues: CAWSRRDRDTEAFF. CDR3 sequence (DNA): TGTGCCTGGAGCCGACGGGACAGGGACACTGAAGCTTTCTTT. The chain is built from TRBV30 and TRBJ1-1, with 9 positions matching TRBD1. This CDR3 is 14 amino acids long. V trimming: 3 bases; J trimming: 3 bases; junction bases outside the gene matches: 5. The germline V gene has CDR1 GTSNPN and CDR2 SVGIG (reference sequence).

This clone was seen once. The CDR3 region is CASSSQENTEAFF. CDR3 nucleotide sequence: TGTGCCAGCAGTTCCCAAGAGAACACTGAAGCTTTCTTT. The rearrangement joins TRBV27 to TRBJ1-1; no firm D call. The CDR3 totals 13 residues. The V and J ends lost 4 bases and 1 base respectively, with 7 bases between them. CDR1 and CDR2 from the germline V gene are MNHEY and SMNVEV (reference sequence).

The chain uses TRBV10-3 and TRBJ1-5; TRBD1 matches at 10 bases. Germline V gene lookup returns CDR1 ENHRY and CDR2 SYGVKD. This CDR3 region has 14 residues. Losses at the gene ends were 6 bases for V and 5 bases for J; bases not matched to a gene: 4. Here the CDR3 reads CAIRTGTGDQPQHF. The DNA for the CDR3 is TGTGCCATCAGAACCGGGACAGGGGATCAGCCCCAGCATTTT.

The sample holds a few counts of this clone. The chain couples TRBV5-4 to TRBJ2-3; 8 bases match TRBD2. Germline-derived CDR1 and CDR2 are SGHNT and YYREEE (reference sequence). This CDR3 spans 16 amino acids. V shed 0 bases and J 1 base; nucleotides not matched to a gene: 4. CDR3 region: CASSLDLTSGTDTQYF. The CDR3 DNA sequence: TGTGCCAGCAGCTTGGATCTGACTAGCGGCACAGATACGCAGTATTTT.

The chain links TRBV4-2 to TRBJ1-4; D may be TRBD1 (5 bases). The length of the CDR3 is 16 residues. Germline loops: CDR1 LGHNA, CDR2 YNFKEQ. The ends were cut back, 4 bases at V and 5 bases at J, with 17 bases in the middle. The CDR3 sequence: CASSLSWDAPNEKLFF. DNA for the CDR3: TGTGCCAGCAGCCTTTCCTGGGACGCGCCGAATGAAAAACTGTTTTTT.

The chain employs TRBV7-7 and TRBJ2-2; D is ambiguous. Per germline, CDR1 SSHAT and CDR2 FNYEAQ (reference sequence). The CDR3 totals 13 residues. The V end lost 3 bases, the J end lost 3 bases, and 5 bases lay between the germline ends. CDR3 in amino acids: CASSFGDTGELFF. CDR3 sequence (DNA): TGTGCCAGCAGCTTTGGGGACACCGGGGAGCTGTTTTTT.

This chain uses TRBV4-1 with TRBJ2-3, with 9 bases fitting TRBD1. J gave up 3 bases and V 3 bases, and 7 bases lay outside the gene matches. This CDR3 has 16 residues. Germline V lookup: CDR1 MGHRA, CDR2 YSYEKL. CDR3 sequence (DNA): TGCGCCAGCAGCCAGGCCCCGGACAGGGGAACAGATACGCAGTATTTT. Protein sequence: CASSQAPDRGTDTQYF.

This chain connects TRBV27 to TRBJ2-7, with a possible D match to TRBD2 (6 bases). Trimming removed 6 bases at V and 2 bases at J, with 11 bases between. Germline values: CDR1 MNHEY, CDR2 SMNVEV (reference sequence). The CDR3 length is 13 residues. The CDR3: CASSRSGPYEQYF. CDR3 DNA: TGTGCCAGCAGCCGTAGCGGTCCCTACGAGCAGTACTTC.

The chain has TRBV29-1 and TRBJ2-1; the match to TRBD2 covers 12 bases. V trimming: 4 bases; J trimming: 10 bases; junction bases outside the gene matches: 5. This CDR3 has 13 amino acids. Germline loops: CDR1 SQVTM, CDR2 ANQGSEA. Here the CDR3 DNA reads TGCAGCGTTGGATCCCTAGCGGGAGGGGAGCAGTTCTTC. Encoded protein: CSVGSLAGGEQFF.

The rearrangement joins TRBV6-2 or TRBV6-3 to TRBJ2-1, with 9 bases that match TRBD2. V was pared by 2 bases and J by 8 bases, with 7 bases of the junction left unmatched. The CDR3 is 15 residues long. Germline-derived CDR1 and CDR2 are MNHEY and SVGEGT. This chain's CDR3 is CASSYVAGAFDEQFF. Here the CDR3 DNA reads TGTGCCAGCAGTTACGTAGCGGGAGCTTTCGATGAGCAGTTCTTC.

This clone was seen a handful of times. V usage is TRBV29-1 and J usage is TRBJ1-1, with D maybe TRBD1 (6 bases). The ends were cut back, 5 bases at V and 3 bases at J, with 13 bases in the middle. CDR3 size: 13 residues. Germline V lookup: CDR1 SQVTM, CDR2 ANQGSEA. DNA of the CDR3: TGCAGCGTTAACAGGGAGCCGGACACTGAAGCTTTCTTT. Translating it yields CSVNREPDTEAFF.

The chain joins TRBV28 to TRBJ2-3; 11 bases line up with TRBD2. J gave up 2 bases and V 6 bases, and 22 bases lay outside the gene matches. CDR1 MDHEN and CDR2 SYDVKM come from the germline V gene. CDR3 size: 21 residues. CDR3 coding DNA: TGTGCCAGCAGCCTAACCCCGGGGACTAGCGGACCCGAGGAAATCACAGATACGCAGTATTTT. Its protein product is CASSLTPGTSGPEEITDTQYF.

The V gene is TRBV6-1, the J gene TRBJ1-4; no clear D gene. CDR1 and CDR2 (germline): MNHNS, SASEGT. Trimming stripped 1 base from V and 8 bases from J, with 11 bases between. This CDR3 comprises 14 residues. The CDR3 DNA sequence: TGTGCCAGCAGTGAAGTGAAGGGAGAAGAAAAACTGTTTTTT. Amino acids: CASSEVKGEEKLFF.

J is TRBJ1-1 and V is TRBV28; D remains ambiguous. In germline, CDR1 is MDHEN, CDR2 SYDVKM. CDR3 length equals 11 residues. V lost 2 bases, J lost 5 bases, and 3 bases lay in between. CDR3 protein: CASSLETEAFF. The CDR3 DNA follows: TGTGCCAGCAGTTTAGAGACTGAAGCTTTCTTT. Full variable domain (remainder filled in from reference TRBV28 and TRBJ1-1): DVKVTQSSRYLVKRTGEKVFLECVQDMDHENMFWYRQDPGLGLRLIYFSYDVKMKEKGDIPEGYSVSREKKERFSLILESASTNQTSMYLCASSLETEAFFGQGTRLTVV.

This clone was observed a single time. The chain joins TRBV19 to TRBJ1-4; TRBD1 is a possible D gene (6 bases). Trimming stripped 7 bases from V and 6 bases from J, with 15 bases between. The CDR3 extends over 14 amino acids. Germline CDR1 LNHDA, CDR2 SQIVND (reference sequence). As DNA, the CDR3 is TGTGCCAGTACCTGGGGGGGCGCGGATGAAAAACTGTTTTTT. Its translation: CASTWGGADEKLFF.

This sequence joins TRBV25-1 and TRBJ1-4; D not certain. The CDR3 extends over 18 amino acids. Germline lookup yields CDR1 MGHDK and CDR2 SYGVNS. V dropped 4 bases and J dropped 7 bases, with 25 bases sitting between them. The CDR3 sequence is CASSAGPQSSRGGEKLFF. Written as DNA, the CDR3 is TGTGCCAGCAGTGCTGGTCCTCAGAGTTCTCGGGGAGGTGAAAAACTGTTTTTT.

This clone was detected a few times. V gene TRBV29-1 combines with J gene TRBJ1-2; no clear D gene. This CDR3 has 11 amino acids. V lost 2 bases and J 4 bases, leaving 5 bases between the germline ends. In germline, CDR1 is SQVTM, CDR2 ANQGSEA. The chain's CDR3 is CSVERAYGYTF. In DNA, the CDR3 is TGCAGCGTTGAACGGGCCTATGGCTACACCTTC. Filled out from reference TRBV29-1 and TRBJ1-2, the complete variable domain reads SAVISQKPSRDICQRGTSLTIQCQVDSQVTMMFWYRQQPGQSLTLIATANQGSEATYESGFVIDKFPISRPNLTFSTLTVSNMSPEDSSIYLCSVERAYGYTFGSGTRLTVV.

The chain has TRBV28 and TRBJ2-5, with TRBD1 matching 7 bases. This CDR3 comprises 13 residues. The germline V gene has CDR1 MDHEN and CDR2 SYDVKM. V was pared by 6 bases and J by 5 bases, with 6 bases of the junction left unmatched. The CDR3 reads CASSRQGPETQYF. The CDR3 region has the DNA TGTGCCAGCAGCCGACAGGGTCCGGAGACCCAGTACTTC.

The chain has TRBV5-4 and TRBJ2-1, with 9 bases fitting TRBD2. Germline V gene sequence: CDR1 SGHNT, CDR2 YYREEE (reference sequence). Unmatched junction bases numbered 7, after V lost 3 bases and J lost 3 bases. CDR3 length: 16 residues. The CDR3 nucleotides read TGTGCCAGCAGCTCTGGCGGGGGGGTTAGCTACAATGAGCAGTTCTTC. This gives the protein CASSSGGGVSYNEQFF.

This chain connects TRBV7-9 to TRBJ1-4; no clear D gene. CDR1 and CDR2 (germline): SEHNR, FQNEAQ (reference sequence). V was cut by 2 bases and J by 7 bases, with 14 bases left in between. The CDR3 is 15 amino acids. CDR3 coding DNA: TGTGCCAGCAGCTTATTAGTCGGCGGCGGTGAAAAACTGTTTTTT. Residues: CASSLLVGGGEKLFF. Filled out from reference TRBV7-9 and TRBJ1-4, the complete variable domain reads DTGVSQNPRHKITKRGQNVTFRCDPISEHNRLYWYRQTLGQGPEFLTYFQNEAQLEKSRLLSDRFSAERPKGSFSTLEIQRTEQGDSAMYLCASSLLVGGGEKLFFGSGTQLSVL.

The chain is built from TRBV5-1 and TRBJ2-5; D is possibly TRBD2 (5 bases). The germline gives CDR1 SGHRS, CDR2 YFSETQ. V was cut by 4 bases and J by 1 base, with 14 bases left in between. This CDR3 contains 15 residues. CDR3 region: CASSPRLGSQETQYF. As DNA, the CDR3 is TGCGCCAGCAGCCCCCGCTTAGGGAGCCAAGAGACCCAGTACTTC.

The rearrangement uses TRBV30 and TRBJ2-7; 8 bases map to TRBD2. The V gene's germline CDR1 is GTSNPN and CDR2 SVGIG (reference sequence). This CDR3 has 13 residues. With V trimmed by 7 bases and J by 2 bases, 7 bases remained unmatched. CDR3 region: CASTPGGPYEQYF. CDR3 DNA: TGTGCCTCCACCCCGGGAGGGCCCTACGAGCAGTACTTC.